This TCR beta chain was sequenced during a study of beta chain features in type 1 diabetes. What was sequenced were expressed TCRB transcripts, since all of the isolated RNA had been reverse transcribed. This table comes from immunoSEQ multiplex PCR, and its TCRdb copy is limited to in-frame clones, with some not included. The data hold 200,000 to 250,000 clones, with approximately 10% observed a single time. This clone has a count of ten or more. Trimming cost V 0 bases and J 9 bases; bases outside gene matches: 5. The CDR3 loop spans 13 amino acids. The germline V gene encodes CDR1 LGHNA and CDR2 YSLEER. Every sorted population was more than 95% pure.

The TCR sequence derives from a man aged 18 to 29 in good health. The rearrangement joins TRBV4-3 to TRBJ2-7; 7 nucleotides align to TRBD2. Sequenced sample: central memory CD4+ T cells from blood. The CDR3 region is CASSQDGTTMQYF. The CDR3 region has the DNA TGCGCCAGCAGCCAAGATGGGACTACGATGCAGTACTTC.